The 5 T cell receptor beta chains below were found in one sample sequenced in a study of T cells expressing NK-cell markers. TCRdb reprocessed the 5' RACE reads, keeping one entry per CDR3 protein, no DNA. The table lists 500,000 to 700,000 distinct CDR3 sequences. Material for sequencing was blood T cells: a sorted CD56 or NKG2C T cell subset, CD4+ or CD8+ T cells, or bulk PBMC T cells (not recorded which). Every receptor here comes from a man aged 18 to 35 in good health.

The chain carries TRBV20-1 and TRBJ2-7; the D gene TCRdb calls, TRBD1, cannot be checked with no DNA. The V gene's germline CDR1 is DFQATT and CDR2 SNEGSKA (reference sequence). The CDR3 extends over 13 amino acids. The chain's CDR3 is CSASGQSSYEQYF.

The rearrangement links TRBV25-1 to TRBJ2-4; lacking DNA, the TRBD2 call made by TCRdb goes unchecked. Germline V gene data show CDR1 as MGHDK and CDR2 as SYGVNS. The CDR3 totals 16 residues. The CDR3 region is CASSPTGASGRGVQYF.

The chain has TRBV7-3 and TRBJ2-1; TCRdb selects TRBD2, and the lack of DNA leaves this call unchecked. This CDR3 is built from 16 residues. Germline V gene lookup returns CDR1 SGHTA and CDR2 FQGTGA. Here the CDR3 reads CASSRRRSGSWDEQFF.

The chain carries TRBV7-9 and TRBJ2-4. In germline, CDR1 is SEHNR, CDR2 FQNEAQ (reference sequence). The CDR3 is made up of 14 amino acids. The CDR3: CASSPSGNKNIQYF.

The chain links TRBV29-1 to TRBJ1-1. The V gene's germline CDR1 is SQVTM and CDR2 ANQGSEA. This CDR3 has 13 amino acids. CDR3 protein: CSVGTLLRGEAFF. Based on the CDR3 plus reference TRBV29-1 and TRBJ1-1, the full variable domain is SAVISQKPSRDICQRGTSLTIQCQVDSQVTMMFWYRQQPGQSLTLIATANQGSEATYESGFVIDKFPISRPNLTFSTLTVSNMSPEDSSIYLCSVGTLLRGEAFFGQGTRLTVV.